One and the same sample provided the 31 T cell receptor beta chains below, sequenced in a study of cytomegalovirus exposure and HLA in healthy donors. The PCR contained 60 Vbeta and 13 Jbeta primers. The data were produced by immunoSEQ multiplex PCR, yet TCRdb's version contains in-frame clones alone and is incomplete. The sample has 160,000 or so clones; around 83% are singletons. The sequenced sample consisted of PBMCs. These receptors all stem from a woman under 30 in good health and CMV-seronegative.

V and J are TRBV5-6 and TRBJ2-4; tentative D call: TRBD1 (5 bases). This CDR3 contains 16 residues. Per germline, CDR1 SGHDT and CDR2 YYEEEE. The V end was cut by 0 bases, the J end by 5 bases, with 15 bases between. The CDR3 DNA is TGTGCCAGCAGCTTGGTCGGCCAGGGTACCGAAAACATTCAGTACTTC. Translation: CASSLVGQGTENIQYF.

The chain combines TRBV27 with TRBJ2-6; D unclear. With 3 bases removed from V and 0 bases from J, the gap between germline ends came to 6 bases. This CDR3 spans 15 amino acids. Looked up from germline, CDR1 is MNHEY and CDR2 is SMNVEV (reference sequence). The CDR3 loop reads CASSFYNSGANVLTF. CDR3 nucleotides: TGTGCCAGCAGTTTTTACAACTCTGGGGCCAACGTCCTGACTTTC. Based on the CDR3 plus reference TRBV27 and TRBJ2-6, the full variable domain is EAQVTQNPRYLITVTGKKLTVTCSQNMNHEYMSWYRQDPGLGLRQIYYSMNVEVTDKGDVPEGYKVSRKEKRNFPLILESPSPNQTSLYFCASSFYNSGANVLTFGAGSRLTVL.

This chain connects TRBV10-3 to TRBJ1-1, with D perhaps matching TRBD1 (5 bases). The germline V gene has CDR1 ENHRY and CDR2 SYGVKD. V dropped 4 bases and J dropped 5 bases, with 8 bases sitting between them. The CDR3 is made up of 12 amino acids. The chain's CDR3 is CAISGGGTEAFF. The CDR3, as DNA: TGTGCCATCAGTGGGGGGGGGACTGAAGCTTTCTTT.

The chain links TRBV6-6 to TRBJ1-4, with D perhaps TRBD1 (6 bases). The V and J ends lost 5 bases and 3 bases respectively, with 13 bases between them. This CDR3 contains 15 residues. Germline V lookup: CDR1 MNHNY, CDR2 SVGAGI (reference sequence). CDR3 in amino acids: CASSKPGAANEKLFF. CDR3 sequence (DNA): TGTGCCAGCAGTAAGCCAGGGGCGGCTAATGAAAAACTGTTTTTT.

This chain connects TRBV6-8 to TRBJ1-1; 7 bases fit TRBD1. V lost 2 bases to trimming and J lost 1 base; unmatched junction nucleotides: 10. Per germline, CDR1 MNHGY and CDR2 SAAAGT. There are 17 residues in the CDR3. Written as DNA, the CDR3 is TGTGCCAGCAGTTACCCGGGACAGCAGAACCCGAACACTGAAGCTTTCTTT. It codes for CASSYPGQQNPNTEAFF.

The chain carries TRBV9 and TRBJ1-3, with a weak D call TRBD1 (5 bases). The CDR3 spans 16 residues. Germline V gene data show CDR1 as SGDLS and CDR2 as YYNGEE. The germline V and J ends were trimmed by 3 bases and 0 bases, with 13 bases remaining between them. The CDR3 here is CASSGRQFYSGNTIYF. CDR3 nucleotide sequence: TGTGCCAGCAGCGGCCGACAGTTCTACTCTGGAAACACCATATATTTT.

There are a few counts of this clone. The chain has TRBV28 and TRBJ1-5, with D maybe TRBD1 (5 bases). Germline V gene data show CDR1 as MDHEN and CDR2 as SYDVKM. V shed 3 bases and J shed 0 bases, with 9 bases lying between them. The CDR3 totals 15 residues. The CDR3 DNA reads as TGTGCCAGCAGTTTCGACAGCTATAGCAATCAGCCCCAGCATTTT. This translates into CASSFDSYSNQPQHF.

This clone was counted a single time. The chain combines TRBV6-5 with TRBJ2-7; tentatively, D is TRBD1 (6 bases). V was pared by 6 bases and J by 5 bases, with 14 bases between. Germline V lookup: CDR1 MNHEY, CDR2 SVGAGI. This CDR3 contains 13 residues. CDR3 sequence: CASSEQGSDEQYF. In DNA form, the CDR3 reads TGTGCCAGCAGCGAACAGGGATCGGACGAGCAGTACTTC.

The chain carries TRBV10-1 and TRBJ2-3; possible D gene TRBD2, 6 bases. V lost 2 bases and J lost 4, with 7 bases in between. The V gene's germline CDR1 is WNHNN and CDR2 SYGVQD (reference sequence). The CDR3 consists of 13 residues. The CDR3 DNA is TGCGCCAGCAGTGAGACTAGCCCAGATACGCAGTATTTT. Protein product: CASSETSPDTQYF.

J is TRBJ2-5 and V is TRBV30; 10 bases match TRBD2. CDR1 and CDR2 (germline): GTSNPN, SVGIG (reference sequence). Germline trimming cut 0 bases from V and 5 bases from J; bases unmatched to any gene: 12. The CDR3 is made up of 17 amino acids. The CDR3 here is CAWSVGLAGGFRETQYF. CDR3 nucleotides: TGTGCCTGGAGTGTAGGTTTAGCGGGGGGCTTCAGGGAGACCCAGTACTTC.

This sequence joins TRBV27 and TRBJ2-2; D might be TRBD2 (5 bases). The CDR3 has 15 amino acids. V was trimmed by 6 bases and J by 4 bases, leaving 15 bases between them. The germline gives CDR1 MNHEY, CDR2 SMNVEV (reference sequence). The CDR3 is CASSAHVSGTGELFF. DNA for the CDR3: TGTGCCAGCAGCGCCCACGTAAGCGGCACCGGGGAGCTGTTTTTT.

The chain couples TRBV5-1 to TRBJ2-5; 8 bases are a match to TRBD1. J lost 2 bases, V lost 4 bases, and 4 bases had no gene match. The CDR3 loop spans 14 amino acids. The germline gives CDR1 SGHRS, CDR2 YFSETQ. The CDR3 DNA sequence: TGCGCCAGCAGCCCGAGGACAGGGCAAGAGACCCAGTACTTC. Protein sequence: CASSPRTGQETQYF.

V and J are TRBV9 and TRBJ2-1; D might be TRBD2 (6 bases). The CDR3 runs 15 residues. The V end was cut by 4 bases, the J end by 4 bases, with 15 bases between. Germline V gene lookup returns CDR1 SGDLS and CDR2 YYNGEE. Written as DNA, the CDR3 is TGTGCCAGCAGCCCGGGGGACGGGGTATACAATGAGCAGTTCTTC. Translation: CASSPGDGVYNEQFF.

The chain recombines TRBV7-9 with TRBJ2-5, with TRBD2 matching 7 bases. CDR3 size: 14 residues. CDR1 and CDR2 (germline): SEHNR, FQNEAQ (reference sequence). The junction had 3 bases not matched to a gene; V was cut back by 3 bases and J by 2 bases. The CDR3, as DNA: TGTGCCAGCAGCTTGGAGCGGGGACAAGAGACCCAGTACTTC. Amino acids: CASSLERGQETQYF.

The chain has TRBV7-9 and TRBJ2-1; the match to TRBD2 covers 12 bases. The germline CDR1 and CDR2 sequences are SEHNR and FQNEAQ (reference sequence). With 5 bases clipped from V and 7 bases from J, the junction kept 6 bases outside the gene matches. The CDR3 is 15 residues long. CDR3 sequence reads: CASSRLAGVVNEQFF. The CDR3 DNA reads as TGTGCCAGCAGCCGACTAGCGGGAGTTGTTAATGAGCAGTTCTTC.

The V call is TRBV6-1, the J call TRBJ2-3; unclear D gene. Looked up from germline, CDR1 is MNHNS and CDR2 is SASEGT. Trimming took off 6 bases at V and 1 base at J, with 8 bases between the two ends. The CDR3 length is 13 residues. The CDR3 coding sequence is TGTGCCAGCAGGTCGACTGGCACAGATACGCAGTATTTT. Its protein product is CASRSTGTDTQYF.

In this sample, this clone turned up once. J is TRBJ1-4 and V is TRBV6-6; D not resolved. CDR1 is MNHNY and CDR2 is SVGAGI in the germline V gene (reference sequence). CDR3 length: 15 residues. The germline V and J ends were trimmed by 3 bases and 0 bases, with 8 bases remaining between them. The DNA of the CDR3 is TGTGCCAGCAGTTATACTCCTGCAACTAATGAAAAACTGTTTTTT. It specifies CASSYTPATNEKLFF.

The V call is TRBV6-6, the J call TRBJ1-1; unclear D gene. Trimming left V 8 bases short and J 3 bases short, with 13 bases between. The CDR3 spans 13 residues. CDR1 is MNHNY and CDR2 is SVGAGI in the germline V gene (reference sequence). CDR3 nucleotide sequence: TGTGCCAGCCGGCGGCTGTCGGACACTGAAGCTTTCTTT. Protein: CASRRLSDTEAFF.

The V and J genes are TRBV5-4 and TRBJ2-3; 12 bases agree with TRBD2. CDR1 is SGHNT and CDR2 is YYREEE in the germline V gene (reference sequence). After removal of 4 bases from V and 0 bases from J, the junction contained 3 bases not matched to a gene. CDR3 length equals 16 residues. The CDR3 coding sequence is TGTGCCAGCAGCCCGGGGACTAGCGGGAGCACAGATACGCAGTATTTT. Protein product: CASSPGTSGSTDTQYF.

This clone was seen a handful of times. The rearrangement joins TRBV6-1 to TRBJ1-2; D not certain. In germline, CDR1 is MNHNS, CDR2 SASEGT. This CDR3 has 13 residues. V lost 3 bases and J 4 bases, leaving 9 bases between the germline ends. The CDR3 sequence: CASSDGEAYGYTF. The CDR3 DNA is TGTGCCAGCAGTGATGGGGAGGCCTATGGCTACACCTTC.

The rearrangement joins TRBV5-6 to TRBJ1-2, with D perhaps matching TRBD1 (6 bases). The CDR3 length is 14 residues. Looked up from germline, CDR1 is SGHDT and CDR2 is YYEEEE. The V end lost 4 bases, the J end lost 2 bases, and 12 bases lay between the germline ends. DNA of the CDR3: TGTGCCAGCAGCGCCGGACAGAACAACTATGGCTACACCTTC. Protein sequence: CASSAGQNNYGYTF. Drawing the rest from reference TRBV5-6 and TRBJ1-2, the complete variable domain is DAGVTQSPTHLIKTRGQQVTLRCSPKSGHDTVSWYQQALGQGPQFIFQYYEEEERQRGNFPDRFSGHQFPNYSSELNVNALLLGDSALYLCASSAGQNNYGYTFGSGTRLTVV.

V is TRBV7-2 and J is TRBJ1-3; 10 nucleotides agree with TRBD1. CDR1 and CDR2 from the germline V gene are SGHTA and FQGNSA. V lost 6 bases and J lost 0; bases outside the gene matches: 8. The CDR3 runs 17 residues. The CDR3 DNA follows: TGTGCCAGCAGTTATTCAAGGACAGGGGGCTCTGGAAACACCATATATTTT. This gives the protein CASSYSRTGGSGNTIYF.

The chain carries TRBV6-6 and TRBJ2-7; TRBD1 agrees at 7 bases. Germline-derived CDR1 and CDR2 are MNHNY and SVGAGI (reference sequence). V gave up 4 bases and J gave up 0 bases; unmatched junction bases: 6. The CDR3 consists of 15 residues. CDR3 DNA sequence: TGTGCCAGCAGTTTGACAGGGTCTCACTCCTACGAGCAGTACTTC. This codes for CASSLTGSHSYEQYF.

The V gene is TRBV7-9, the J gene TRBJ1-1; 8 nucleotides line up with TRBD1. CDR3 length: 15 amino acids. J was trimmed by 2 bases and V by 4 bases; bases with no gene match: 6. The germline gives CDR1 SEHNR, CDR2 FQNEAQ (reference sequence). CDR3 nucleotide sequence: TGTGCCAGCAGCTACCTGGACAGGGTAAACACTGAAGCTTTCTTT. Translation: CASSYLDRVNTEAFF.

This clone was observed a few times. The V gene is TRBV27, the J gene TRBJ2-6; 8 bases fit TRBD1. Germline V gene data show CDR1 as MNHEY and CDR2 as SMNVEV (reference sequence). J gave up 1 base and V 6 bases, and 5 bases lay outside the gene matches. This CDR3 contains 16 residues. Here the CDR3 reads CASSRDRWSGANVLTF. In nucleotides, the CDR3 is TGTGCCAGCAGCCGGGACAGGTGGTCTGGGGCCAACGTCCTGACTTTC.

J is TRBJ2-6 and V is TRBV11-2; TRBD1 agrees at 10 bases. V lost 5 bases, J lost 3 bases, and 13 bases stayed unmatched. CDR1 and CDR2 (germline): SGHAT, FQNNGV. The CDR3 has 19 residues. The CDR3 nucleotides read TGTGCCAGCAGCCCAATTAGACAGGGGGCAATTTTTGGGGCCAACGTCCTGACTTTC. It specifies CASSPIRQGAIFGANVLTF.

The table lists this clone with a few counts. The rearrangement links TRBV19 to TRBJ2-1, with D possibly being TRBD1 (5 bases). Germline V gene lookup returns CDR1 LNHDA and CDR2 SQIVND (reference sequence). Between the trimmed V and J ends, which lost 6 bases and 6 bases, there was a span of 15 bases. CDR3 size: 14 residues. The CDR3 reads CASSRRTTLNEQFF. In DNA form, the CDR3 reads TGTGCCAGTAGCAGACGGACAACCCTCAATGAGCAGTTCTTC.

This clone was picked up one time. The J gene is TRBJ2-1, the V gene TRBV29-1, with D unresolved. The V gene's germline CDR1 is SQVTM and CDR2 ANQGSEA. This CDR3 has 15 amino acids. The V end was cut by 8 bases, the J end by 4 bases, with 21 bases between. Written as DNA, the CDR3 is TGCAGCACCCTCAGAGTGACACGTCTTTACAATGAGCAGTTCTTC. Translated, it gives CSTLRVTRLYNEQFF.

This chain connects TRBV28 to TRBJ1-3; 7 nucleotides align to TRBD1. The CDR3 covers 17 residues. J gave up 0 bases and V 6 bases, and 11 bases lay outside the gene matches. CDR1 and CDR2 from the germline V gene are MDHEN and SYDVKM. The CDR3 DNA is TGTGCCAGCAGGGAACGACAGGGTAAACGCTCTGGAAACACCATATATTTT. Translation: CASRERQGKRSGNTIYF.

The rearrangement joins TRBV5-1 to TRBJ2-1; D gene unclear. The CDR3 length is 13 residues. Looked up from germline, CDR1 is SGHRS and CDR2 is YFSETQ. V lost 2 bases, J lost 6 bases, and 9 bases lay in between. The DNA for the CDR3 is TGCGCCAGCAGCTTTCTCTCCGGCAATGAGCAGTTCTTC. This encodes CASSFLSGNEQFF.

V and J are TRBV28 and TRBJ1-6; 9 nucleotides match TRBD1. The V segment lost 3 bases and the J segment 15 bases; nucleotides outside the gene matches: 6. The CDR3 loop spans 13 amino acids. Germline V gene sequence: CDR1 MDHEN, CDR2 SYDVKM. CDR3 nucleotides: TGTGCCAGCAGTTTGTGGGACAGGGTGGACCTCCACTTT. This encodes CASSLWDRVDLHF.